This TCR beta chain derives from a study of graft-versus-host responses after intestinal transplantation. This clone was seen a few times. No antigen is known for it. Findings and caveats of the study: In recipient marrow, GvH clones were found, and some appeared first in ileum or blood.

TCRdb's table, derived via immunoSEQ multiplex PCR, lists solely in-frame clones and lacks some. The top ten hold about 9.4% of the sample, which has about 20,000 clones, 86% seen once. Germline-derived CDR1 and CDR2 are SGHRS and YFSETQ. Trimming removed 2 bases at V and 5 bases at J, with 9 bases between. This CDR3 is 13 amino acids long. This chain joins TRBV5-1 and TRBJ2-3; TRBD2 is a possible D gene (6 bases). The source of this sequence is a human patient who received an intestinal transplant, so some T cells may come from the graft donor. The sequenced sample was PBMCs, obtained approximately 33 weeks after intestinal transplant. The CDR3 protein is CASSFPGVDTQYF. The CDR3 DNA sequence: TGCGCCAGCAGCTTTCCGGGGGTAGATACGCAGTATTTT.